What follows is one T cell receptor beta chain and its context. CDR1 is LNHDA and CDR2 is SQIVND in the germline V gene (reference sequence). J gave up 7 bases and V 7 bases, and 8 bases lay outside the gene matches. The CDR3 spans 13 residues. The data were taken from a study of CD8 T cells in Susac syndrome. Reverse transcription used roughly 0.5 to 1 ug RNA and random hexamers. TCRdb re-derived calls from the immunoSEQ multiplex PCR reads in MiXCR, one entry per CDR3 protein. The sample carries about 250,000 distinct CDR3 sequences, 93% recorded once. This clonotype was obtained from a human donor with multiple sclerosis. This sequence joins TRBV19 and TRBJ1-2, with 8 nucleotides matching TRBD1. Sequences were obtained from CD4+ T cells from PBMCs. CDR3 DNA: TGTGCCAGTAAGCTAGGACAGGGAGGTGGCTACACCTTC. Translating it yields CASKLGQGGGYTF.